This T cell receptor beta chain was recorded in a study of response to subunit inactivated influenza vaccine. Study-wide findings and caveats: T cells newly recruited by each seasonal influenza vaccination are few, the authors suggested.

Trimming removed 0 bases from V and 1 base from J; junction bases left unmatched: 9. CDR3 length: 18 amino acids. The germline V gene encodes CDR1 SGHNT and CDR2 YENEEA. This clonotype was counted ten times or more. What it recognizes is unknown. Each CDR3 protein is one row after TCRdb ran MiXCR on the RT-PCR reads. In the table there are 400,000 to 650,000 distinct CDR3 sequences, about 7.2% of which are singletons. The rearrangement joins TRBV11-3 to TRBJ2-4, with 7 bases lining up with TRBD2. This clonotype was sampled from a man aged 45 to 75 who received an inactivated influenza vaccine. The specimen comprised PBMCs from blood, sampled about 24 months after vaccination. The CDR3 region has the DNA TGTGCCAGCAGCTTAGATCTCGGGGGAGGGCCGGCCAAAAACATTCAGTACTTC. This translates into CASSLDLGGGPAKNIQYF.